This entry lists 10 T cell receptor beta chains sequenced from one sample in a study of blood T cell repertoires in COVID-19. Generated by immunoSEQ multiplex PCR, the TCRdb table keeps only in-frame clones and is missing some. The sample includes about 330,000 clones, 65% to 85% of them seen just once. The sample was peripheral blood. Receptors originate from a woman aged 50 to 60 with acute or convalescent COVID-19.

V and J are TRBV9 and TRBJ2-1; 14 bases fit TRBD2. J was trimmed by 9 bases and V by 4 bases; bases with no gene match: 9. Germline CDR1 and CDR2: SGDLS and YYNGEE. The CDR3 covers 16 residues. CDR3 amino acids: CASSKPGLAGGVEQFF. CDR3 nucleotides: TGTGCCAGCAGCAAACCCGGACTAGCGGGGGGCGTTGAGCAGTTCTTC.

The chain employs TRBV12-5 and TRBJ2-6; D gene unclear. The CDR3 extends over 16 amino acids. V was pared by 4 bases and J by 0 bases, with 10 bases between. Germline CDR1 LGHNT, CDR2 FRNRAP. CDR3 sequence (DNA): TGTGCTAGTGGTTCTGGTAGGAGCTCTGGGGCCAACGTCCTGACTTTC. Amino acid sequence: CASGSGRSSGANVLTF.

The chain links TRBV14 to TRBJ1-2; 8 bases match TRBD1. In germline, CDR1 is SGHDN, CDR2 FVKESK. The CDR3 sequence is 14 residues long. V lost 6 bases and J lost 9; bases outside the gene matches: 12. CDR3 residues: CASRPTTGESSYTF. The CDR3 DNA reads TGTGCCAGCAGACCTACGACAGGGGAGTCAAGCTACACCTTC.

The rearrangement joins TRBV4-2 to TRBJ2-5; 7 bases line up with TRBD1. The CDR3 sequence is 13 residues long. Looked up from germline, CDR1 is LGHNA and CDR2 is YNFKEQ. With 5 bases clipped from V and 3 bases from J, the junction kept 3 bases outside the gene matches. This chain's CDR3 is CASSVGTEETQYF. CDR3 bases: TGTGCCAGCAGCGTGGGGACAGAAGAGACCCAGTACTTC.

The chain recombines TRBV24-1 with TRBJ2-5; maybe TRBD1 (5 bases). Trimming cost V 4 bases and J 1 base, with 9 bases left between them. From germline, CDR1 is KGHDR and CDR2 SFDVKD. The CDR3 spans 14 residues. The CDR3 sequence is CATSDVTVQETQYF. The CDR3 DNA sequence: TGTGCCACCAGTGACGTGACAGTCCAAGAGACCCAGTACTTC.

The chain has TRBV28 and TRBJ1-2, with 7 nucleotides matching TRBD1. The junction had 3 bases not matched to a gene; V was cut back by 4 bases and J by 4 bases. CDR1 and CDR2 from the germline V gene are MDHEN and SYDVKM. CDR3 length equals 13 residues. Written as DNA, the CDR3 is TGTGCCAGCAGTTCGCGGACAGGCTATGGCTACACCTTC. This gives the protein CASSSRTGYGYTF.

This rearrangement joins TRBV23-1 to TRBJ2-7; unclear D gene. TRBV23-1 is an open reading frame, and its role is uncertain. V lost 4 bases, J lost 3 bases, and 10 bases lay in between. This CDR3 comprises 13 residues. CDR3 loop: CASSLALLYEQYV. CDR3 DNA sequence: TGCGCCAGCAGTCTGGCCCTCCTCTACGAGCAGTACGTC.

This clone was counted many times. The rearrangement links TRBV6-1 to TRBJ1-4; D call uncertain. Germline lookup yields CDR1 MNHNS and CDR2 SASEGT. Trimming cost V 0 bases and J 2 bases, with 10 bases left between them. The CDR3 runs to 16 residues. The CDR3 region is CASSEAPGPTNEKLFF. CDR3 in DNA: TGTGCCAGCAGTGAAGCGCCAGGTCCCACTAATGAAAAACTGTTTTTT.

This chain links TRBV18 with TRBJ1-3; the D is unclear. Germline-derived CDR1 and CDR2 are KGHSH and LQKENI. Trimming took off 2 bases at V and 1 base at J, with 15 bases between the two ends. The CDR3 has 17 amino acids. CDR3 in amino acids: CASSPITGEGSGNTIYF. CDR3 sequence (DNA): TGTGCCAGCTCACCAATTACCGGGGAGGGATCTGGAAACACCATATATTTT.

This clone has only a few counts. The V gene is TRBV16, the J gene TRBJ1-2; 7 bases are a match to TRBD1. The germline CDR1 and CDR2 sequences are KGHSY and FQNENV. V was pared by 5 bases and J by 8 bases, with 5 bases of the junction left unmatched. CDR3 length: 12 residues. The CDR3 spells CASSSGQLGYTF. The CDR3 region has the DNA TGTGCCAGCAGCTCGGGACAGTTGGGCTACACCTTC.